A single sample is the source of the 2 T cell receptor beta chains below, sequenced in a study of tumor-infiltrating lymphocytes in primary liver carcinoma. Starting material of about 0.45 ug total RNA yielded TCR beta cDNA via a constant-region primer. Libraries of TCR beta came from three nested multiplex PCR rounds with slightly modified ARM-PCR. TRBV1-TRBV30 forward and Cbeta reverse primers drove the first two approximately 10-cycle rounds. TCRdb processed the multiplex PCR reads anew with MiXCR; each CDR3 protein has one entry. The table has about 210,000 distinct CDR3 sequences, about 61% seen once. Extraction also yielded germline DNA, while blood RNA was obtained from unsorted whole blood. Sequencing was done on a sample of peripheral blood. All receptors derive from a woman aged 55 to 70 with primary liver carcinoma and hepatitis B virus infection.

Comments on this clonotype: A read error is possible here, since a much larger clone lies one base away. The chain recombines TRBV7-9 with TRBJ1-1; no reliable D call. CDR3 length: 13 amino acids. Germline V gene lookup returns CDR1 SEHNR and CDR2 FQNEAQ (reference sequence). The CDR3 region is CAGSSGFFTEAFF. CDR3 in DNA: TGTGCCGGCAGCTCGGGGTTCTTCACTGAAGCTTTCTTT.

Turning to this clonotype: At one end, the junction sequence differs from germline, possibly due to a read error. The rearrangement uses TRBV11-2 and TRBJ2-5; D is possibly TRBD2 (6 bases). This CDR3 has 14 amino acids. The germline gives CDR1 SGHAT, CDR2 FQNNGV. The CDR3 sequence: CASSRLGRQETQHF. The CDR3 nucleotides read TGTGCCAGCAGCCGCCTGGGGAGGCAAGAGACCCAGCACTTC.